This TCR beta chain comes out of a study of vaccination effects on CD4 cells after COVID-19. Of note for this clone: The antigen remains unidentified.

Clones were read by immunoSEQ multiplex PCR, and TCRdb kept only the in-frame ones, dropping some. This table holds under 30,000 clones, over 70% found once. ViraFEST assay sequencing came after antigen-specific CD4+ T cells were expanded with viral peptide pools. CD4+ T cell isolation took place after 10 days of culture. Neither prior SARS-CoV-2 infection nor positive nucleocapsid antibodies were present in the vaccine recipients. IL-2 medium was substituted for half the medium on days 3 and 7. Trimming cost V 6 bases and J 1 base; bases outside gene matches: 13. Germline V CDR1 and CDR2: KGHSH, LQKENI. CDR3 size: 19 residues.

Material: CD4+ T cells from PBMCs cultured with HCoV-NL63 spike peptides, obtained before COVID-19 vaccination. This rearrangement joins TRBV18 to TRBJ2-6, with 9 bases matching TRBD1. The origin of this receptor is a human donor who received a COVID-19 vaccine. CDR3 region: CASSRSPGQGSSGANVLTF. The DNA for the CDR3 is TGTGCCAGCTCTCGATCTCCGGGACAGGGAAGTTCTGGGGCCAACGTCCTGACTTTC.